The 23 T cell receptor beta chains below all came from one sample that was sequenced in a study of blood T cell repertoires in COVID-19 (dated by TCRdb to the early 2020s). The protocol used for the library was the immunoSEQ multiplex PCR assay. TCRdb took this table from immuneACCESS and kept in-frame rearrangements with V and J called. Such tables lack part of the clones; where checked against another copy, unresolved V genes explain under half of the gap, and the rest is unexplained. The sample profile shows a few hundred thousand clones; around 80% of them were found once. The top ten constitute about 10% of the sample. The sample taken for sequencing was peripheral blood. The receptors shown here come from a woman of 80 years or more with acute or convalescent COVID-19.

The J gene is TRBJ2-7, the V gene TRBV11-3; tentative D call: TRBD1 (6 bases). V lost 4 bases and J lost 3, with 10 bases in between. Germline lookup yields CDR1 SGHNT and CDR2 YENEEA. The CDR3 extends over 13 amino acids. Written as DNA, the CDR3 is TGTGCCAGCAGCTCCGGGACAATCTACGAGCAGTACTTC. This gives the protein CASSSGTIYEQYF.

The chain recombines TRBV6-8 with TRBJ1-6, with 12 bases matching TRBD1. This CDR3 spans 14 amino acids. Germline loops: CDR1 MNHGY, CDR2 SAAAGT. V shed 8 bases and J 10 bases; nucleotides not matched to a gene: 6. The CDR3 loop is CASARDRGQSPLHF. The DNA of the CDR3 is TGTGCCAGCGCCAGGGACAGGGGGCAATCACCCCTCCACTTT.

The chain has TRBV7-8 and TRBJ2-7; D uncertain. V was trimmed by 4 bases and J by 2 bases, leaving 12 bases between them. CDR1 and CDR2 (germline): SGHVS, FQNEAQ. The CDR3 length is 14 residues. As DNA, the CDR3 is TGTGCCAGCAGCTCCCAGACACTTGCCTACGAGCAGTACTTC. This gives the protein CASSSQTLAYEQYF.

This clone has only one observation. The V gene is TRBV4-1, the J gene TRBJ2-6; D might be TRBD2 (5 bases). Trimming pared 0 bases from V and 3 bases from J, leaving 12 bases between. In germline, CDR1 is MGHRA, CDR2 YSYEKL. This CDR3 region has 17 residues. CDR3 DNA sequence: TGCGCCAGCAGCCAAGAGGGTGGAGGTTTTGGGGCCAACGTCCTGACTTTC. Protein product: CASSQEGGGFGANVLTF.

The V call is TRBV19, the J call TRBJ2-3, with 11 positions matching TRBD1. Germline loops: CDR1 LNHDA, CDR2 SQIVND (reference sequence). The CDR3 consists of 15 residues. V dropped 5 bases and J dropped 4; count of bases not matched to a gene: 5. CDR3 residues: CASSRAGQGADTQYF. The CDR3 nucleotides are TGTGCCAGTAGTCGAGCGGGACAGGGGGCAGATACGCAGTATTTT.

V and J are TRBV27 and TRBJ2-5, with 8 bases lining up with TRBD2. This CDR3 contains 14 residues. The V gene's germline CDR1 is MNHEY and CDR2 SMNVEV (reference sequence). Trimming cost V 5 bases and J 4 bases; bases outside gene matches: 6. The CDR3 reads CASSVGTRGETQYF. The CDR3 DNA follows: TGTGCCAGCAGTGTAGGGACTAGGGGAGAGACCCAGTACTTC.

The CDR3 is CASSPHSMVLTEGYNSPLHF. The DNA for the CDR3 is TGTGCCAGCAGCCCTCATTCTATGGTTTTGACTGAGGGATATAATTCACCCCTCCACTTT. The rearrangement links TRBV11-3 to TRBJ1-6; D call uncertain. The CDR3 has 20 residues. Germline values: CDR1 SGHNT, CDR2 YENEEA. Deletions cut 5 bases from V and 4 bases from J, with 27 bases between.

The CDR3: CASSYGGMGNQPQHF. The CDR3 DNA reads as TGTGCCAGCAGTTACGGGGGCATGGGGAATCAGCCCCAGCATTTT. This sequence joins TRBV6-5 and TRBJ1-5, with D perhaps matching TRBD1 (6 bases). V was pared by 2 bases and J by 4 bases, with 12 bases between. CDR1 is MNHEY, CDR2 SVGAGI, per germline. The CDR3 spans 15 residues.

The DNA for the CDR3 is TGTGCCACCGCCGATAGCGGGGGCTCCTACGAGCAGTACTTC. It is translated as CATADSGGSYEQYF. The chain links TRBV19 to TRBJ2-7; 9 bases line up with TRBD2. Germline trimming cut 10 bases from V and 0 bases from J; bases unmatched to any gene: 7. The length of the CDR3 is 14 residues. The germline gives CDR1 LNHDA, CDR2 SQIVND (reference sequence).

The chain joins TRBV10-1 to TRBJ1-2, with D perhaps matching TRBD1 (5 bases). V lost 4 bases, J lost 6 bases, and 12 bases lay in between. The length of the CDR3 is 13 residues. Per germline, CDR1 WNHNN and CDR2 SYGVQD (reference sequence). CDR3 bases: TGCGCCAGCAGTGCGCGTCAGGGCGATGGCTACACCTTC. It translates to CASSARQGDGYTF.

This clone was seen a single time. The rearrangement links TRBV21-1 to TRBJ1-5. TRBV21-1 is designated a pseudogene. The CDR3 runs 10 residues. The CDR3 protein is CASRGEPQHF. In nucleotides, the CDR3 is TGTGCCAGCCGAGGAGAGCCCCAGCATTTT.

This chain uses TRBV13 with TRBJ1-6; 8 bases line up with TRBD1. The CDR3 loop spans 15 amino acids. The germline V gene encodes CDR1 PRHDT and CDR2 FYEKMQ (reference sequence). V lost 0 bases, J lost 7 bases, and 2 bases stayed unmatched. The CDR3 protein is CASSLGQGVNSPLHF. In nucleotides, the CDR3 is TGTGCCAGCAGCTTAGGACAGGGGGTAAATTCACCCCTCCACTTT.

The chain employs TRBV7-9 and TRBJ1-1; no firm D call. The CDR3 is 14 residues long. Germline V gives CDR1 SEHNR, CDR2 FQNEAQ (reference sequence). V gave up 1 base and J gave up 6 bases, with 12 bases separating them. The CDR3 spells CASSLDELSAEAFF. The CDR3 nucleotides read TGTGCCAGCAGCTTAGATGAGCTATCGGCTGAAGCTTTCTTT.

This clone was recorded once. The chain employs TRBV11-2 and TRBJ1-2, with 10 nucleotides matching TRBD1. Germline trimming cut 4 bases from V and 8 bases from J; bases unmatched to any gene: 16. This CDR3 comprises 17 residues. CDR1 and CDR2 (germline): SGHAT, FQNNGV. CDR3 residues: CASSSGTGTGALRGYTF. In DNA form, the CDR3 reads TGTGCCAGCAGCTCGGGTACCGGGACAGGGGCCCTCCGGGGCTACACCTTC.

The chain carries TRBV18 and TRBJ1-2; no firm D call. V shed 5 bases and J shed 14 bases, with 15 bases lying between them. Germline lookup yields CDR1 KGHSH and CDR2 LQKENI. This CDR3 has 11 amino acids. The CDR3 sequence: CASSATRSGTF. The DNA of the CDR3 is TGTGCCAGCTCAGCGACCCGATCGGGGACCTTC.

The CDR3 here is CASSPGQGGINYQPQHF. As DNA, the CDR3 is TGTGCCAGTAGTCCCGGACAGGGCGGTATCAATTATCAGCCCCAGCATTTT. This chain joins TRBV19 and TRBJ1-5; 8 bases match TRBD1. Germline V gives CDR1 LNHDA, CDR2 SQIVND (reference sequence). Unmatched junction bases numbered 14, after V lost 5 bases and J lost 5 bases. This CDR3 contains 17 residues.

V and J are TRBV4-3 and TRBJ2-7; the match to TRBD2 covers 11 bases. J was trimmed by 4 bases and V by 0 bases; bases with no gene match: 8. This CDR3 has 17 residues. Per the germline V gene, CDR1 is LGHNA and CDR2 is YSLEER. CDR3 region: CASSQEDPTSGEYEQYF. The CDR3 coding sequence is TGCGCCAGCAGCCAAGAGGATCCGACTAGCGGGGAATACGAGCAGTACTTC.

This sequence joins TRBV7-2 and TRBJ1-6; D may be TRBD1 (6 bases). The length of the CDR3 is 17 residues. V was pared by 5 bases and J by 7 bases, with 21 bases between. Germline V gene sequence: CDR1 SGHTA, CDR2 FQGNSA. CDR3 residues: CASSPSRGMGENSPLHF. The CDR3 DNA follows: TGTGCCAGCAGCCCGAGCAGGGGCATGGGGGAGAATTCACCCCTCCACTTT.

V is TRBV15 and J is TRBJ2-1, with 10 bases identical to TRBD1. The J segment lost 8 bases and the V segment lost 2 bases, leaving 6 bases of the junction unmatched. The CDR3 is made up of 15 amino acids. Germline-derived CDR1 and CDR2 are LNHNV and YYDKDF (reference sequence). The CDR3 DNA reads TGTGCCACCAGCAGATCCGGGACAGGGGCGGATGAGCAGTTCTTC. It specifies CATSRSGTGADEQFF.

This chain links TRBV27 with TRBJ1-2; D might be TRBD1 (5 bases). Germline CDR1 MNHEY, CDR2 SMNVEV (reference sequence). Deletions cut 6 bases from V and 5 bases from J, with 13 bases between. CDR3 length: 13 amino acids. The DNA of the CDR3 is TGTGCCAGCAGACGCCTGGGGCCATATGGCTACACCTTC. Its translation: CASRRLGPYGYTF.

The chain joins TRBV12-3 or TRBV12-4 to TRBJ2-7, with D perhaps matching TRBD2 (7 bases). The CDR3 has 13 amino acids. Trimming shortened V by 7 bases and J by 7 bases, and 17 bases separated the two germline ends. CDR3 in DNA: TGTGCCAGCACCCAATTCGGGGGGCAAGAGCAGTACTTC. This sequence encodes CASTQFGGQEQYF.

The chain links TRBV6-2 or TRBV6-3 to TRBJ1-1; 12 bases are a match to TRBD1. V was pared by 0 bases and J by 0 bases, with 11 bases of the junction left unmatched. Germline V CDR1 and CDR2: MNHEY, SVGEGT. This CDR3 contains 20 residues. The DNA for the CDR3 is TGTGCCAGCAGTTACTCTCTTGACGCCGGGACAGGGGGCATGAACACTGAAGCTTTCTTT. It codes for CASSYSLDAGTGGMNTEAFF.

V gene TRBV30 combines with J gene TRBJ1-2; 8 bases fit TRBD1. With V trimmed by 4 bases and J by 5 bases, 6 bases remained unmatched. Germline CDR1 GTSNPN, CDR2 SVGIG (reference sequence). The length of the CDR3 is 13 residues. DNA for the CDR3: TGTGCCTGGAAAGGACAGGGAGAATATGGCTACACCTTC. It is translated as CAWKGQGEYGYTF.